Reported below is one T cell receptor beta chain. Its antigen is unidentified. CDR3 length: 15 residues. Per germline, CDR1 LNHDA and CDR2 SQIVND (reference sequence). V lost 4 bases to trimming and J lost 2 bases; unmatched junction nucleotides: 0. The sample is drawn from a study of cytomegalovirus exposure and HLA in healthy donors. Study outcomes and limitations: In a later analysis, common viral pathogens appeared linked to several of the most significant clusters. Indistinguishable V segments, including TRBV6-2 and TRBV6-3, were excluded.

The study ran its PCR with 60 Vbeta and 13 Jbeta primers. The table came from immunoSEQ multiplex PCR; TCRdb's copy has only in-frame clones and leaves some out. This table lists tens of thousands of clones. This receptor was taken from a man aged 50 or older in good health and CMV-seropositive. Sample: PBMCs. J is TRBJ1-4 and V is TRBV19; TRBD1 agrees at 11 bases. The CDR3 is CASSRDRGTNEKLFF. As DNA, the CDR3 is TGTGCCAGTAGTAGGGACAGGGGGACTAATGAAAAACTGTTTTTT.